This T cell receptor beta chain stems from a study of vaccination effects on CD4 cells after COVID-19. Study information: It was two doses of either the BNT162b2 or mRNA-1273 vaccine that participants received.

Study results and caveats: Recruitment yielded few convalescent patients, and the study had no early post-infection timepoints.

Points on this clone: What it binds is not known.

This table comes from immunoSEQ multiplex PCR, and its TCRdb copy is limited to in-frame clones, with some not included. This table has 62,000 or so clones, under 90% appearing once. Before any sequencing was done, the ViraFEST assay used viral peptide pools to expand antigen-specific CD4+ T cells. Culture lasted roughly 9 days before CD4+ T cell isolation. Vaccine recipients, nucleocapsid antibody negative, had no prior SARS-CoV-2 infection. Each culture had half its medium swapped for IL-2 medium on days 3 and 7. The CDR3 loop spans 14 amino acids. Germline V CDR1 and CDR2: SNHLY, FYNNEI. V was pared by 9 bases and J by 5 bases, with 8 bases of the junction left unmatched.

The chain recombines TRBV2 with TRBJ1-4; TRBD1 agrees at 8 bases. The TCR sequence derives from a human donor who received a COVID-19 vaccine. This specimen was CD4+ T cells from PBMCs cultured with SARS-CoV-2 spike peptides, taken before COVID-19 vaccination. CDR3 DNA sequence: TGTGCCAGTGATTCGACAGGGGTGAATGAAAAACTGTTTTTT. As protein: CASDSTGVNEKLFF. Full variable domain (remainder filled in from reference TRBV2 and TRBJ1-4): EPEVTQTPSHQVTQMGQEVILRCVPISNHLYFYWYRQILGQKVEFLVSFYNNEISEKSEIFDDQFSVERPDGSNFTLKIRSTKLEDSAMYFCASDSTGVNEKLFFGSGTQLSVL.